A single TCR beta chain is shown here with its context. Its cognate antigen is unknown. These data come from a study of blood T cells in healthy people across ages. The second PCR ran roughly 7 to 12 cycles with a sample-barcoded 5' primer and J-beta primers. From the 5' RACE reads, TCRdb called clonotypes with MiXCR, one entry per CDR3 protein. The sample has around 650,000 distinct CDR3 sequences, around 43% seen once. Findings of the study overall: Per-million-T-cell TCR beta diversity fell roughly linearly with age.

V was clipped by 8 bases and J by 7 bases, with 21 bases between them. There are 15 residues in the CDR3. Germline V lookup: CDR1 MNHNS, CDR2 SASEGT. The clonotype originates from a man aged 80 or over in good health. The rearrangement links TRBV6-1 to TRBJ2-1; no definite D call. The sample consisted of blood. The CDR3 DNA reads TGTGCCAGCGCGGTAGAAGCCACTTTCGTGAATGAGCAGTTCTTC. Protein: CASAVEATFVNEQFF.